This entry describes one T cell receptor (beta chain). Its antigen is currently unknown. Germline-derived CDR1 and CDR2 are DFQATT and SNEGSKA (reference sequence). The CDR3 is made up of 13 amino acids. These data belong to a study of monozygotic twins with inflammatory bowel disease. For each CDR3 protein, TCRdb gives one entry from its re-call of the 5' RACE reads, without DNA. The listing contains over 200,000 distinct CDR3 sequences. Points from the study as a whole: Those with IBD had lower TCRbeta diversity (inverse Simpson) than their healthy co-twins did. Discrimination among different T cell subtypes was not achievable. Clonotypes shared with others were fewer in IBD patients than in healthy twins, especially with disease activity. Discordant twins had repertoire similarity that did not differ from that of concordant twins, possibly from limited power.

Specimen: blood. The V and J genes are TRBV20-1 and TRBJ2-5; TCRdb calls TRBD1, which cannot be checked without DNA. This clonotype originated in a human donor with ulcerative colitis or Crohn's disease, or a healthy co-twin of an affected twin (not recorded which). CDR3 sequence: CSALQGIQETQYF.